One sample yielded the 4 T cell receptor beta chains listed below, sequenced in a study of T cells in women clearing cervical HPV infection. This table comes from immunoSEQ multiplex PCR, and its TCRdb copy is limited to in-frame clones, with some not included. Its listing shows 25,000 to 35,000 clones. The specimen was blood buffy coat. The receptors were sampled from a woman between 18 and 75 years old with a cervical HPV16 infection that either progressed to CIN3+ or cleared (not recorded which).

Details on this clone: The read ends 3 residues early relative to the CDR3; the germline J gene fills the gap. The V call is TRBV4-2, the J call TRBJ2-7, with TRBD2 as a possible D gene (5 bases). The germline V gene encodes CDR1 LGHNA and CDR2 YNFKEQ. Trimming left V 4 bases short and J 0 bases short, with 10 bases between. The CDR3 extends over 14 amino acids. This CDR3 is CASSPGGGSYEQYF. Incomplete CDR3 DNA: TGTGCCAGCAGCCCCGGCGGAGGCTCCTACGAG.

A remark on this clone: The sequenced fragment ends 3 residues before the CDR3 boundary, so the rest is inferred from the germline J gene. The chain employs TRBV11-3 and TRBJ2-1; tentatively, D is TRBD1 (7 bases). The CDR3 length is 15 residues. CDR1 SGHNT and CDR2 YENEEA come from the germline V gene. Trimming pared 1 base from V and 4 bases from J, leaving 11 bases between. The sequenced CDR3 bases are TGTGCCAGCAGCTTAGGCAGGGGGGCTTACAATGAG. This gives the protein CASSLGRGAYNE. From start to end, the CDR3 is CASSLGRGAYNEQFF.

CDR3 bases read: TGCAGTGCTAGAGATAAGAGTGGAGACCTAGCGGGGAAAGGGAGCACAGATACG. Its protein is CSARDKSGDLAGKGSTDT. The whole CDR3 reads CSARDKSGDLAGKGSTDTQYF. This chain links TRBV20-1 with TRBJ2-3; TRBD2 matches 9 bases. The read gets to within 3 residues of the CDR3 end, and the germline J gene fills in the rest. The CDR3 sequence is 21 residues long. V lost 0 bases and J lost 0; bases outside the gene matches: 19. Germline loops: CDR1 DFQATT, CDR2 SNEGSKA (reference sequence).

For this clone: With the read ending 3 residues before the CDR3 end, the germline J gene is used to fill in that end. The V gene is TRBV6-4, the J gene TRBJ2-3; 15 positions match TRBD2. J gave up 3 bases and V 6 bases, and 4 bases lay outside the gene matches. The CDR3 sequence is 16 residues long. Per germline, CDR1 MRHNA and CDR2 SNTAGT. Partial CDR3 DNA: TGTGCCAGCAGCCGGACTAGCGGGGGGGCAACAGATACG. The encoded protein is CASSRTSGGATDT. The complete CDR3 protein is CASSRTSGGATDTQYF.